The rows below give T cell receptor beta chains drawn from one sample of a study of blood T cell repertoires in COVID-19. Using immunoSEQ multiplex PCR, the repertoire was profiled, and TCRdb retains in-frame clones only, with some absent. The data hold 150,000 to 160,000 clones, with around 79% observed a single time. The sample comprised peripheral blood. The receptors were gathered from an elderly man with acute or convalescent COVID-19. CDR3s include the opening cysteine and the closing phenylalanine or tryptophan. The D gene is left open where the match is weak. Size tells how often a clone was seen (once, few, many) or the class of an expanded clone, and some rows leave it out.

size: -
D: -
J: TRBJ2-7
V: TRBV10-3
DNA: TGTGCCATCAGCGAATCAGGTAAATCCTACGAGCAGTACTTC
CDR3: CAISESGKSYEQYF

size: many
D: TRBD2
J: TRBJ2-2
V: TRBV6-2/TRBV6-3
DNA: TGTGCCAGCACCCCCTGGCTAGCGGGGGGGCCGGGCACCGGGGAGCTGTTTTTT
CDR3: CASTPWLAGGPGTGELFF

size: -
D: TRBD1
J: TRBJ2-1
V: TRBV9
DNA: TGTGCCAGCAGCGTCTCGGACAGGGGCAATGAGCAGTTCTTC
CDR3: CASSVSDRGNEQFF

size: few
D: TRBD1
J: TRBJ1-6
V: TRBV11-1
DNA: TGTGCCAGCAGCCAAGGGGGCGCCGGGGATTCACCCCTCCACTTT
CDR3: CASSQGGAGDSPLHF

size: -
D: TRBD1
J: TRBJ1-1
V: TRBV19
DNA: TGTGCCAGTAGGACCTCGGTCGGCGGGACAGGTGAAGCTTTCTTT
CDR3: CASRTSVGGTGEAFF

size: -
D: TRBD2
J: TRBJ2-1
V: TRBV7-2
DNA: TGTGCCAGCAGTCCGCTAGCGGGGGGCGTCAATGAGCAGTTCTTC
CDR3: CASSPLAGGVNEQFF

size: -
D: TRBD1
J: TRBJ2-7
V: TRBV18
DNA: TGTGCCAGCTCACCGAACAGGGGTCCCAACGAGCAGTACTTC
CDR3: CASSPNRGPNEQYF

size: -
D: TRBD2
J: TRBJ2-5
V: TRBV10-3
DNA: TGTGCCATCAGTGCGGGTAGCGGGGGGGGTTTGGAGACCCAGTACTTC
CDR3: CAISAGSGGGLETQYF

size: -
D: -
J: TRBJ2-5
V: TRBV20-1
DNA: TGCAGTGCTAGCACGGAAGAGACCCAGTACTTC
CDR3: CSASTEETQYF

size: -
D: -
J: TRBJ1-2
V: TRBV7-9
DNA: TGTGCCAGCAGCACCAGGGGAGCGTATGGCTACACCTTC
CDR3: CASSTRGAYGYTF

size: once
D: TRBD1
J: TRBJ1-5
V: TRBV19
DNA: TGTGCCAGTAGTATTGGACAGGGATATAGCAATCAGCCCCAGCATTTT
CDR3: CASSIGQGYSNQPQHF

size: -
D: -
J: TRBJ1-2
V: TRBV7-2
DNA: TGTGCCAGCAGCTTAGAGCCAGGTCTACCGGGCTACACCTTC
CDR3: CASSLEPGLPGYTF

size: -
D: -
J: TRBJ1-2
V: TRBV18
DNA: TGTGCCAGCTCACCGTCGGACAGAACAAGCTATGGCTACACCTTC
CDR3: CASSPSDRTSYGYTF

size: -
D: -
J: TRBJ2-7
V: TRBV4-3
DNA: TGCGCCAGCAGCCAAGACTTCGGGGGACCCTACGAGCAGTACTTC
CDR3: CASSQDFGGPYEQYF

size: -
D: -
J: TRBJ1-4
V: TRBV18
DNA: TGTGCCAGCTCACTGGGAGCTACGGAGGAAAAACTGTTTTTT
CDR3: CASSLGATEEKLFF

size: -
D: -
J: TRBJ1-1
V: TRBV6-2/TRBV6-3
DNA: TGTGCCAGCAGTTACCCTCCGTCTTTCTTT
CDR3: CASSYPPSFF

size: -
D: TRBD2
J: TRBJ2-1
V: TRBV5-1
DNA: TGCGCCAGCAGCTTGCCCCGAAGCCTAGCGGGGGGCACCTACAATGAGCAGTTCTTC
CDR3: CASSLPRSLAGGTYNEQFF

size: -
D: TRBD1
J: TRBJ2-1
V: TRBV19
DNA: TGTGCCAGTAGTCCAGGGGTTCGCCTGGGACAGGGGGGAGTCTATGAGCAGTTCTTC
CDR3: CASSPGVRLGQGGVYEQFF

size: -
D: -
J: TRBJ2-4
V: TRBV11-2
DNA: TGTGCGACCTCACGGGGGACAAACATTCAGTACTTC
CDR3: CATSRGTNIQYF

size: few
D: TRBD2
J: TRBJ2-4
V: TRBV4-2
DNA: TGTGCCAGCAGCCAAGAGGGGCTAGCGGGGGGCCTAGCCAAAAACATTCAGTACTTC
CDR3: CASSQEGLAGGLAKNIQYF

size: -
D: TRBD1
J: TRBJ2-6
V: TRBV4-1
DNA: TGCGCCAGCAGCCAAGACCCCGGGGCAGGGGGATATGGGGCCAACGTCCTGACTTTC
CDR3: CASSQDPGAGGYGANVLTF

size: -
D: TRBD2
J: TRBJ2-3
V: TRBV19
DNA: TGTGCCAGTAGTACCACACTAGCGGGGGCCACAGATACGCAGTATTTT
CDR3: CASSTTLAGATDTQYF

size: -
D: -
J: TRBJ2-2
V: TRBV7-9
DNA: TGTGCCAGCAGAGCAAGGGGGTTGGGCACCGGGGAGCTGTTTTTT
CDR3: CASRARGLGTGELFF

size: -
D: -
J: TRBJ1-1
V: TRBV10-3
DNA: TGTGCCACACGGTTTAGCGGTAACACTGAAGCTTTCTTT
CDR3: CATRFSGNTEAFF

size: once
D: TRBD1
J: TRBJ2-5
V: TRBV4-1
DNA: TGCGCCAGCAGCCAAGTACAGGGGTATCAAGAGACCCAGTACTTC
CDR3: CASSQVQGYQETQYF

size: -
D: -
J: TRBJ2-7
V: TRBV18
DNA: TGTGCCAGCTCACCTTTGCCGGGACAAGCCTACGAGCAGTACTTC
CDR3: CASSPLPGQAYEQYF

size: -
D: TRBD1
J: TRBJ2-4
V: TRBV7-9
DNA: TGTGCCAGCAGCTTCCCGGGACAGGGGGAAAACATTCAGTACTTC
CDR3: CASSFPGQGENIQYF

size: many
D: -
J: TRBJ1-3
V: TRBV5-4
DNA: TGTGCCAGCAGCCTCCAGGGGTCTGGAAACACCATATATTTT
CDR3: CASSLQGSGNTIYF

size: few
D: -
J: TRBJ1-1
V: TRBV7-3
DNA: TGTGCCAGCAGCTCCAGTGCTAACACTGAAGCTTTCTTT
CDR3: CASSSSANTEAFF

size: -
D: -
J: TRBJ2-5
V: TRBV6-6
DNA: TGTGCCAGCAGTTACAATCCGGACAGTCGAGCGACCCAGTACTTC
CDR3: CASSYNPDSRATQYF

size: few
D: TRBD1
J: TRBJ1-6
V: TRBV5-4
DNA: TGTGCCAGCAGCTTCGACAGGGATCGATCACCCCTCCACTTT
CDR3: CASSFDRDRSPLHF

size: -
D: TRBD2
J: TRBJ2-2
V: TRBV4-2
DNA: TGTGCCAGCAGCCAACTAGCGGGGGGGCTAGCCGGGGAGCTGTTTTTT
CDR3: CASSQLAGGLAGELFF

size: -
D: TRBD2
J: TRBJ2-1
V: TRBV5-6
DNA: TGTGCCAGCAGCTTGGACCTAGCGGGGGGGTTCAGGGAGCAGTTCTTC
CDR3: CASSLDLAGGFREQFF

size: -
D: TRBD1
J: TRBJ1-2
V: TRBV6-5
DNA: TGTGCCAGCAGTAGTTCGACAGGGGAGGACTATGGCTACACCTTC
CDR3: CASSSSTGEDYGYTF

size: -
D: TRBD2
J: TRBJ2-7
V: TRBV11-2
DNA: TGTGCCAGCAGCTTAGATATCCCACTAGCGGGGGCAACCTACGAGCAGTACTTC
CDR3: CASSLDIPLAGATYEQYF

size: -
D: TRBD1
J: TRBJ1-6
V: TRBV2
DNA: TGTGCCAGCAGTGAAGGAACAGGGGGCGATTCACCCCTCCACTTT
CDR3: CASSEGTGGDSPLHF

size: -
D: -
J: TRBJ2-3
V: TRBV9
DNA: TGTGCCAGCAGCCCCCCATGGGTGGCGGGGAGCACAGATACGCAGTATTTT
CDR3: CASSPPWVAGSTDTQYF

size: once
D: -
J: TRBJ1-3
V: TRBV9
DNA: TGTGCCAGCAGCGTAGGGGAGGACTACTCTGGAAACACCATATATTTT
CDR3: CASSVGEDYSGNTIYF

size: few
D: TRBD2
J: TRBJ2-7
V: TRBV5-4
DNA: TGTGCCAGCAGCCCCGGACTAGCGGGGCAGACCTACGAGCAGTACTTC
CDR3: CASSPGLAGQTYEQYF

size: once
D: TRBD1
J: TRBJ1-2
V: TRBV7-9
DNA: TGTGCCAGCAGCCTAGGACAGGGTTATGGCTACACCTTC
CDR3: CASSLGQGYGYTF

size: -
D: TRBD1
J: TRBJ1-1
V: TRBV19
DNA: TGTGCCAGTAGTAACCCGGGGGACAGCTCTGGGAACACTGAAGCTTTCTTT
CDR3: CASSNPGDSSGNTEAFF

size: -
D: -
J: TRBJ1-4
V: TRBV15
DNA: TGTGCCACCAGCAGAGACAGGGCAACTAATGAAAAACTGTTTTTT
CDR3: CATSRDRATNEKLFF

size: few
D: -
J: TRBJ1-2
V: TRBV2
DNA: TGTGCCAGCAGTTCGTCGGGGAAAGATGGCTACACCTTC
CDR3: CASSSSGKDGYTF

size: few
D: -
J: TRBJ1-1
V: TRBV6-5
DNA: TGTGCCAGCAGTTACTCGACGAGGGACACTGAAGCTTTCTTT
CDR3: CASSYSTRDTEAFF

size: -
D: TRBD1
J: TRBJ2-3
V: TRBV24-1
DNA: TGTGCCACCGGGCGCCGACAGGGGTGGGGCACAGATACGCAGTATTTT
CDR3: CATGRRQGWGTDTQYF

size: -
D: -
J: TRBJ2-5
V: TRBV11-3
DNA: TGTGCCAGCAGCCACCTGGAGGGCGAAAAGACCCAGTACTTC
CDR3: CASSHLEGEKTQYF

size: -
D: TRBD1
J: TRBJ2-7
V: TRBV7-2
DNA: TGTGCCAGCAGCTTAGACAGGGGGGCCTACGAGCAGTACTTC
CDR3: CASSLDRGAYEQYF

size: -
D: TRBD2
J: TRBJ2-3
V: TRBV11-3
DNA: TGTGCCAGCAGTACTAGCGGGGGTGGTGATACGCAGTATTTT
CDR3: CASSTSGGGDTQYF

size: -
D: -
J: TRBJ2-2
V: TRBV19
DNA: TGTGCCAGTAGTATAGATCGCAGGGGATACGGGGAGCTGTTTTTT
CDR3: CASSIDRRGYGELFF

size: -
D: TRBD1
J: TRBJ1-1
V: TRBV9
DNA: TGTGCCAGCAGCGTAGAACAGGGGGCTTACGGTACGTCTTTCTTT
CDR3: CASSVEQGAYGTSFF

size: -
D: TRBD1
J: TRBJ1-2
V: TRBV27
DNA: TGTGCCAGCAGTTTCGGACAGGGCCACTATGGCTACACCTTC
CDR3: CASSFGQGHYGYTF